These T cell receptor beta chains were read from a single sample in a study of cytomegalovirus exposure and HLA in healthy donors. Some clones are missing from TCRdb's copy, which holds only in-frame ones; the method was immunoSEQ multiplex PCR. The data show roughly 120,000 clones, around nine tenths seen once. The sequenced sample consisted of PBMCs. These receptors were collected from a young man in good health and CMV-seronegative. CDR3s include the opening cysteine and the closing phenylalanine or tryptophan. The D gene is left open where the match is weak. Rows give clone size only sometimes, using once, few, many, or a class for an expanded clone.

clone_size: once
cdr3_length: 18
d_call: -
v_call: TRBV5-5
j_call: TRBJ1-6
cdr3_aa: CASSPTEGSSSYNSPLHF
cdr3_nt: TGTGCCAGCAGCCCGACGGAAGGTTCTAGCTCCTATAATTCACCCCTCCACTTT

clone_size: -
cdr3_length: 18
d_call: -
v_call: TRBV7-8
j_call: TRBJ1-2
cdr3_aa: CASSLELYFGSLDYGYTF
cdr3_nt: TGTGCCAGCAGCTTAGAGTTATATTTCGGGTCCCTTGATTATGGCTACACCTTC

clone_size: -
cdr3_length: 15
d_call: -
v_call: TRBV7-9
j_call: TRBJ2-7
cdr3_aa: CASSSSLDSEYEQYF
cdr3_nt: TGTGCCAGCAGCTCTTCCCTGGACAGTGAGTACGAGCAGTACTTC

clone_size: -
cdr3_length: 12
d_call: -
v_call: TRBV9
j_call: TRBJ1-2
cdr3_aa: CASSVSPYGYTF
cdr3_nt: TGTGCCAGCAGCGTAAGCCCGTATGGCTACACCTTC

clone_size: -
cdr3_length: 17
d_call: TRBD1
v_call: TRBV7-2
j_call: TRBJ2-1
cdr3_aa: CASSSAPGTGSYNEQFF
cdr3_nt: TGTGCCAGCAGCTCCGCCCCCGGGACAGGGTCCTACAATGAGCAGTTCTTC

clone_size: -
cdr3_length: 17
d_call: TRBD1
v_call: TRBV15
j_call: TRBJ2-2
cdr3_aa: CATSRHPSTGGFGELFF
cdr3_nt: TGTGCCACCAGCAGACATCCTTCGACAGGGGGCTTCGGGGAGCTGTTTTTT

clone_size: -
cdr3_length: 17
d_call: -
v_call: TRBV5-3
j_call: TRBJ2-7
cdr3_aa: CASPLAVGVGHSYEQYF
cdr3_nt: TGTGCCAGCCCCTTGGCGGTTGGTGTGGGTCACTCCTACGAGCAGTACTTC

clone_size: -
cdr3_length: 13
d_call: -
v_call: TRBV2
j_call: TRBJ1-2
cdr3_aa: CASSEFARGGYTF
cdr3_nt: TGTGCCAGCAGTGAATTCGCTAGGGGAGGCTATACCTTC

clone_size: -
cdr3_length: 15
d_call: TRBD1
v_call: TRBV6-1
j_call: TRBJ2-7
cdr3_aa: CASSEEAGGSYEQYF
cdr3_nt: TGTGCCAGCAGCGAGGAGGCAGGGGGCTCATACGAGCAGTACTTC

clone_size: -
cdr3_length: 14
d_call: TRBD1
v_call: TRBV2
j_call: TRBJ1-6
cdr3_aa: CASSAGTGGSPLHF
cdr3_nt: TGTGCCAGCAGCGCCGGGACAGGGGGCTCACCCCTCCACTTT

clone_size: -
cdr3_length: 17
d_call: -
v_call: TRBV4-2
j_call: TRBJ1-6
cdr3_aa: CASSQAFKGAYNSPLHF
cdr3_nt: TGTGCCAGCAGCCAAGCATTTAAAGGGGCCTATAATTCACCCCTCCACTTT

clone_size: -
cdr3_length: 12
d_call: TRBD1
v_call: TRBV28
j_call: TRBJ1-2
cdr3_aa: CASSTGAYGYTF
cdr3_nt: TGTGCCAGCAGCACAGGGGCGTATGGCTACACCTTC

clone_size: -
cdr3_length: 13
d_call: -
v_call: TRBV6-1
j_call: TRBJ2-5
cdr3_aa: CASRRTRQETQYF
cdr3_nt: TGTGCCAGCAGGAGGACAAGGCAAGAGACCCAGTACTTC

clone_size: -
cdr3_length: 15
d_call: TRBD1
v_call: TRBV27
j_call: TRBJ1-6
cdr3_aa: CASSLDRLNNSPLHF
cdr3_nt: TGTGCCAGCAGTTTGGACAGGCTGAATAATTCACCCCTCCACTTT

clone_size: -
cdr3_length: 14
d_call: -
v_call: TRBV12-5
j_call: TRBJ2-3
cdr3_aa: CASSGGPSTDTQYF
cdr3_nt: TGTGCTTCGTCCGGGGGGCCGAGCACAGATACGCAGTATTTT

clone_size: -
cdr3_length: 15
d_call: TRBD1
v_call: TRBV25-1
j_call: TRBJ2-1
cdr3_aa: CASSEATGGRNEQFF
cdr3_nt: TGTGCCAGCAGTGAAGCCACAGGGGGGAGGAATGAGCAGTTCTTC

clone_size: -
cdr3_length: 17
d_call: -
v_call: TRBV7-2
j_call: TRBJ1-1
cdr3_aa: CASSLSRVRNLNTEAFF
cdr3_nt: TGTGCCAGCAGCTTATCTCGGGTGAGGAACTTGAACACTGAAGCTTTCTTT

clone_size: -
cdr3_length: 13
d_call: TRBD1
v_call: TRBV6-1
j_call: TRBJ1-1
cdr3_aa: CASPDRGNTEAFF
cdr3_nt: TGTGCCAGCCCCGACAGGGGGAACACTGAAGCTTTCTTT

clone_size: -
cdr3_length: 15
d_call: TRBD1
v_call: TRBV7-8
j_call: TRBJ2-7
cdr3_aa: CASSLRTGPSYEQYF
cdr3_nt: TGTGCCAGCAGCTTACGGACAGGCCCCTCCTACGAGCAGTACTTC

clone_size: -
cdr3_length: 16
d_call: TRBD1
v_call: TRBV28
j_call: TRBJ1-5
cdr3_aa: CATFPRSGGGNQPQHF
cdr3_nt: TGTGCCACCTTTCCCCGGTCAGGGGGAGGCAATCAGCCCCAGCATTTT

clone_size: -
cdr3_length: 15
d_call: -
v_call: TRBV6-1
j_call: TRBJ2-7
cdr3_aa: CASSERQGIAYEQYF
cdr3_nt: TGTGCCAGCAGTGAGCGGCAGGGGATTGCCTACGAGCAGTACTTC

clone_size: -
cdr3_length: 14
d_call: -
v_call: TRBV7-3
j_call: TRBJ1-3
cdr3_aa: CASSNGGTGNTIYF
cdr3_nt: TGTGCCAGCAGCAATGGGGGGACTGGAAACACCATATATTTT

clone_size: -
cdr3_length: 14
d_call: TRBD2
v_call: TRBV18
j_call: TRBJ2-7
cdr3_aa: CASSPRAGGYEQYF
cdr3_nt: TGTGCCAGCTCACCCCGGGCGGGGGGCTACGAGCAGTACTTC

clone_size: -
cdr3_length: 15
d_call: TRBD1
v_call: TRBV6-1
j_call: TRBJ2-7
cdr3_aa: CASTPRQGARYEQYF
cdr3_nt: TGTGCCAGCACCCCCCGACAGGGGGCGCGGTACGAGCAGTACTTC

clone_size: -
cdr3_length: 15
d_call: TRBD1
v_call: TRBV6-1
j_call: TRBJ1-6
cdr3_aa: CASSNDRANNSPLHF
cdr3_nt: TGTGCCAGCAGTAACGACAGGGCCAATAATTCACCCCTCCACTTT

clone_size: -
cdr3_length: 12
d_call: TRBD1
v_call: TRBV2
j_call: TRBJ1-1
cdr3_aa: CASSPGGSVTFF
cdr3_nt: TGTGCCAGCAGTCCAGGGGGCTCGGTAACTTTCTTT

clone_size: -
cdr3_length: 19
d_call: TRBD2
v_call: TRBV7-2
j_call: TRBJ2-1
cdr3_aa: CASTRPLWVELAGSDEQFF
cdr3_nt: TGTGCCAGCACCCGACCCCTATGGGTAGAACTAGCGGGGTCAGATGAGCAGTTCTTC

clone_size: -
cdr3_length: 14
d_call: TRBD1
v_call: TRBV7-6
j_call: TRBJ1-1
cdr3_aa: CASSGQGAGTEAFF
cdr3_nt: TGTGCCAGCAGCGGACAGGGGGCAGGTACTGAAGCTTTCTTT

clone_size: -
cdr3_length: 18
d_call: TRBD1
v_call: TRBV18
j_call: TRBJ2-3
cdr3_aa: CASSPLSRQGAFADTQYF
cdr3_nt: TGTGCCAGCTCACCACTCAGCAGACAGGGGGCCTTTGCAGATACGCAGTATTTT

clone_size: -
cdr3_length: 13
d_call: -
v_call: TRBV18
j_call: TRBJ2-7
cdr3_aa: CASSTTQVLEQYF
cdr3_nt: TGTGCCAGCTCAACCACACAGGTCCTCGAGCAGTACTTC

clone_size: few
cdr3_length: 12
d_call: -
v_call: TRBV2
j_call: TRBJ2-7
cdr3_aa: CASRTGSYEQYF
cdr3_nt: TGTGCCAGCAGGACAGGCTCCTACGAGCAGTACTTC

clone_size: -
cdr3_length: 12
d_call: -
v_call: TRBV10-1
j_call: TRBJ2-1
cdr3_aa: CASSEGHNEQFF
cdr3_nt: TGCGCCAGCAGTGAGGGGCACAATGAGCAGTTCTTC

clone_size: -
cdr3_length: 13
d_call: TRBD1
v_call: TRBV2
j_call: TRBJ2-5
cdr3_aa: CASTLDREKTQYF
cdr3_nt: TGTGCCAGCACCCTAGACAGGGAAAAGACCCAGTACTTC

clone_size: -
cdr3_length: 15
d_call: -
v_call: TRBV5-1
j_call: TRBJ2-2
cdr3_aa: CASRVVGVNTGELFF
cdr3_nt: TGCGCCAGCAGAGTTGTGGGCGTAAACACCGGGGAGCTGTTTTTT

clone_size: -
cdr3_length: 14
d_call: -
v_call: TRBV18
j_call: TRBJ2-2
cdr3_aa: CASSVRLNTGELFF
cdr3_nt: TGTGCCAGCTCAGTTCGGTTGAACACCGGGGAGCTGTTTTTT

clone_size: -
cdr3_length: 14
d_call: -
v_call: TRBV5-6
j_call: TRBJ2-5
cdr3_aa: CASSPGGYQETQYF
cdr3_nt: TGTGCCAGCAGCCCAGGGGGGTACCAAGAGACCCAGTACTTC

clone_size: -
cdr3_length: 15
d_call: -
v_call: TRBV5-6
j_call: TRBJ1-1
cdr3_aa: CASSFQAIGNTEAFF
cdr3_nt: TGTGCCAGCAGCTTCCAGGCAATAGGGAACACTGAAGCTTTCTTT

clone_size: -
cdr3_length: 13
d_call: -
v_call: TRBV6-1
j_call: TRBJ2-1
cdr3_aa: CASSPTLRNEQFF
cdr3_nt: TGTGCCAGCAGCCCTACCCTACGCAATGAGCAGTTCTTC

clone_size: once
cdr3_length: 16
d_call: TRBD2
v_call: TRBV5-1
j_call: TRBJ2-5
cdr3_aa: CASSFGASGGQETQYF
cdr3_nt: TGCGCCAGCAGCTTTGGGGCTAGCGGGGGCCAAGAGACCCAGTACTTC

clone_size: -
cdr3_length: 15
d_call: -
v_call: TRBV6-4
j_call: TRBJ2-3
cdr3_aa: CASSEFEGGTDTQYF
cdr3_nt: TGTGCCAGCAGTGAGTTCGAAGGGGGCACAGATACGCAGTATTTT

clone_size: -
cdr3_length: 16
d_call: -
v_call: TRBV18
j_call: TRBJ1-1
cdr3_aa: CASSSQGLGLGTEAFF
cdr3_nt: TGTGCCAGCTCTTCGCAGGGGCTCGGGTTGGGCACTGAAGCTTTCTTT

clone_size: -
cdr3_length: 16
d_call: TRBD1
v_call: TRBV4-3
j_call: TRBJ1-5
cdr3_aa: CASSQDRGTGVQPQHF
cdr3_nt: TGCGCCAGCAGCCAAGATAGGGGGACAGGGGTTCAGCCCCAGCATTTT

clone_size: -
cdr3_length: 15
d_call: TRBD1
v_call: TRBV14
j_call: TRBJ2-7
cdr3_aa: CASSQEGGRPYEQYF
cdr3_nt: TGTGCCAGCAGCCAAGAAGGGGGCAGGCCCTACGAGCAGTACTTC

clone_size: -
cdr3_length: 13
d_call: -
v_call: TRBV4-2
j_call: TRBJ1-2
cdr3_aa: CASSQGTHNGYTF
cdr3_nt: TGTGCCAGCAGCCAAGGGACTCATAATGGCTACACCTTC

clone_size: -
cdr3_length: 14
d_call: -
v_call: TRBV19
j_call: TRBJ1-2
cdr3_aa: CASSIDSYNYGYTF
cdr3_nt: TGTGCCAGTAGTATCGACAGCTACAACTATGGCTACACCTTC

clone_size: -
cdr3_length: 16
d_call: TRBD2
v_call: TRBV6-5
j_call: TRBJ2-2
cdr3_aa: CASSYLAGGPAGELFF
cdr3_nt: TGTGCCAGCAGTTACCTAGCGGGGGGCCCTGCCGGGGAGCTGTTTTTT

clone_size: -
cdr3_length: 17
d_call: TRBD2
v_call: TRBV18
j_call: TRBJ2-3
cdr3_aa: CASSPGRGSGGTDTQYF
cdr3_nt: TGTGCCAGCTCACCCGGACGGGGCAGCGGGGGAACAGATACGCAGTATTTT

clone_size: -
cdr3_length: 15
d_call: TRBD1
v_call: TRBV14
j_call: TRBJ2-1
cdr3_aa: CASSPRDRGQNEQFF
cdr3_nt: TGTGCCAGCAGCCCCCGGGACAGGGGACAAAATGAGCAGTTCTTC

clone_size: -
cdr3_length: 15
d_call: -
v_call: TRBV27
j_call: TRBJ1-1
cdr3_aa: CASSLSPGLNTEAFF
cdr3_nt: TGTGCCAGCAGTTTATCTCCAGGGCTTAACACTGAAGCTTTCTTT

clone_size: -
cdr3_length: 15
d_call: -
v_call: TRBV5-1
j_call: TRBJ2-5
cdr3_aa: CASSLAPGIQETQYF
cdr3_nt: TGCGCCAGCAGCTTGGCTCCAGGAATCCAAGAGACCCAGTACTTC

clone_size: -
cdr3_length: 14
d_call: TRBD1
v_call: TRBV19
j_call: TRBJ1-1
cdr3_aa: CASSRTGANTEAFF
cdr3_nt: TGTGCCAGTAGCCGGACAGGGGCTAACACTGAAGCTTTCTTT

clone_size: -
cdr3_length: 14
d_call: -
v_call: TRBV7-9
j_call: TRBJ2-7
cdr3_aa: CASSSGHTSYEQYF
cdr3_nt: TGTGCCAGCAGCTCGGGACATACTTCCTACGAGCAGTACTTC

clone_size: -
cdr3_length: 14
d_call: -
v_call: TRBV15
j_call: TRBJ1-1
cdr3_aa: CATSDRGARFEAFF
cdr3_nt: TGTGCCACCAGCGATCGGGGGGCCCGCTTTGAAGCTTTCTTT